One and the same sample provided the 21 T cell receptor beta chains below, sequenced in a study of T cells after posttransplantation cyclophosphamide. Treatment was busulfan-fludarabine conditioning, a marrow graft, and cyclophosphamide on days +3 and +4. Data came from immunoSEQ multiplex PCR; TCRdb stores just in-frame clones and leaves some out. The sample contains fewer than 12,000 clones, 86% of which appear only once. The sequences come from CD4+ T cells sorted from PBMCs, collected after allogeneic stem cell transplant with posttransplant cyclophosphamide. The origin of the receptors is a male patient in his thirties who received an allogeneic stem cell transplant from a related donor, was CMV-positive, and had acute GVHD only. Some of the T cells may derive from the graft donor.

The table lists this clone with a count of one. The rearrangement links TRBV7-2 to TRBJ1-5; possibly TRBD1 for D (6 bases). The ends were cut back, 5 bases at V and 2 bases at J, with 16 bases in the middle. The germline V gene has CDR1 SGHTA and CDR2 FQGNSA. This CDR3 has 16 amino acids. The CDR3 region has the DNA TGTGCCAGCAGCCGACCAACAGGGAAAGGCAATCAGCCCCAGCATTTT. Amino acids: CASSRPTGKGNQPQHF.

This chain joins TRBV6-1 and TRBJ2-7; 8 positions match TRBD2. The trim removed 6 bases at V and 1 base at J, leaving 8 bases unmatched. Germline values: CDR1 MNHNS, CDR2 SASEGT. This CDR3 spans 15 amino acids. The CDR3 is CASSAVSGVSYEQYF. DNA of the CDR3: TGTGCCAGCAGCGCAGTTAGCGGGGTTTCCTACGAGCAGTACTTC.

This clone was seen once. The gene calls are TRBV5-5 and TRBJ2-3; 8 bases line up with TRBD2. Per the germline V gene, CDR1 is SGHKS and CDR2 is YYEKEE (reference sequence). The CDR3 spans 15 residues. V lost 4 bases, J lost 1 base, and 5 bases stayed unmatched. The CDR3 region has the DNA TGTGCCAGCAGCCGGGGGGGTATGGGCACAGATACGCAGTATTTT. It codes for CASSRGGMGTDTQYF.

CDR3 coding DNA: TGCAGCGTTCCCACCAGGCAGGCGAACACTGAAGCTTTCTTT. Translating gives CSVPTRQANTEAFF. This sequence joins TRBV29-1 and TRBJ1-1; the D is unclear. The CDR3 totals 14 residues. V dropped 5 bases and J dropped 1 base, with 14 bases sitting between them. Germline-derived CDR1 and CDR2 are SQVTM and ANQGSEA.

The rearrangement links TRBV30 to TRBJ1-1; D gene ambiguous. Germline CDR1 reads GTSNPN; CDR2 reads SVGIG (reference sequence). V lost 5 bases, J lost 4 bases, and 17 bases lay in between. This CDR3 region has 14 residues. The CDR3 DNA sequence: TGTGCCTGGGCCAGACTGAAGCAAGCCACTGAAGCTTTCTTT. It translates to CAWARLKQATEAFF.

This clone is a singleton in its sample. The chain joins TRBV11-2 to TRBJ1-2; 8 bases align to TRBD1. J lost 4 bases, V lost 5 bases, and 9 bases had no gene match. This CDR3 spans 15 amino acids. Germline-derived CDR1 and CDR2 are SGHAT and FQNNGV. CDR3 loop: CASSGSGQVGYGYTF. The CDR3 nucleotides read TGTGCCAGCAGCGGATCGGGACAGGTGGGCTATGGCTACACCTTC.

This chain joins TRBV19 and TRBJ2-6, with D maybe TRBD2 (6 bases). The CDR3 spans 15 residues. Per the germline V gene, CDR1 is LNHDA and CDR2 is SQIVND (reference sequence). The V end was cut by 5 bases, the J end by 0 bases, with 8 bases between. CDR3 DNA: TGTGCCAGTAGTTTGGGACTCTCTGGGGCCAACGTCCTGACTTTC. Translated: CASSLGLSGANVLTF. The variable domain in full, with the rest retrieved from reference TRBV19 and TRBJ2-6, is DGGITQSPKYLFRKEGQNVTLSCEQNLNHDAMYWYRQDPGQGLRLIYYSQIVNDFQKGDIAEGYSVSREKKESFPLTVTSAQKNPTAFYLCASSLGLSGANVLTFGAGSRLTVL.

This clone was picked up a small number of times. DNA for the CDR3: TGTGCCAGCAGCGTAGACGTCGCAGCAGGGTATGGCTACACCTTC. The encoded protein is CASSVDVAAGYGYTF. The chain carries TRBV9 and TRBJ1-2; D is possibly TRBD1 (5 bases). The CDR3 consists of 15 residues. Germline values: CDR1 SGDLS, CDR2 YYNGEE. Trimming cost V 0 bases and J 5 bases, with 14 bases left between them.

This clone was seen just once. The chain recombines TRBV5-1 with TRBJ2-1; D is possibly TRBD1 (5 bases). The CDR3 extends over 15 amino acids. V lost 4 bases, J lost 6 bases, and 17 bases lay in between. Per germline, CDR1 SGHRS and CDR2 YFSETQ. The CDR3 bases are TGCGCCAGCAGCCTGGACAAGCTATCGGGCAATGAGCAGTTCTTC. This sequence encodes CASSLDKLSGNEQFF.

The rearrangement links TRBV10-3 to TRBJ2-2; 8 bases are shared with TRBD1. Germline V gene lookup returns CDR1 ENHRY and CDR2 SYGVKD. This CDR3 comprises 14 residues. V lost 10 bases to trimming and J lost 0 bases; unmatched junction nucleotides: 4. The CDR3 DNA is TGTGCCAGTACAGGGGGACCGAACACCGGGGAGCTGTTTTTT. This encodes CASTGGPNTGELFF.

The genes are TRBV7-8 and TRBJ2-7; 9 bases map to TRBD1. The CDR3 runs to 15 residues. The germline V gene has CDR1 SGHVS and CDR2 FQNEAQ. V lost 5 bases and J lost 4; bases outside the gene matches: 9. The CDR3 DNA follows: TGTGCCAGCAGCCTGGACAGGGGAGGATCGTACGAGCAGTACTTC. This gives the protein CASSLDRGGSYEQYF. Drawing the rest from reference TRBV7-8 and TRBJ2-7, the complete variable domain is GAGVSQSPRYKVAKRGQDVALRCDPISGHVSLFWYQQALGQGPEFLTYFQNEAQLDKSGLPSDRFFAERPEGSVSTLKIQRTQQEDSAVYLCASSLDRGGSYEQYFGPGTRLTVT.

The chain links TRBV2 to TRBJ2-7; D uncertain. Germline V gene lookup returns CDR1 SNHLY and CDR2 FYNNEI. This CDR3 spans 15 amino acids. Trimming took off 5 bases at V and 0 bases at J, with 14 bases between the two ends. In nucleotides, the CDR3 is TGTGCCAGCAGTACGCGGAGATCTGCCTCCTACGAGCAGTACTTC. It codes for CASSTRRSASYEQYF. The variable domain in full, completed from reference TRBV2 and TRBJ2-7, reads EPEVTQTPSHQVTQMGQEVILRCVPISNHLYFYWYRQILGQKVEFLVSFYNNEISEKSEIFDDQFSVERPDGSNFTLKIRSTKLEDSAMYFCASSTRRSASYEQYFGPGTRLTVT.

J is TRBJ1-2 and V is TRBV15, with TRBD1 matching 7 bases. The germline CDR1 and CDR2 sequences are LNHNV and YYDKDF (reference sequence). The CDR3 is made up of 15 amino acids. The junction had 9 bases not matched to a gene; V was cut back by 6 bases and J by 2 bases. The CDR3 bases are TGTGCCACCAGAACGAACAGGGGAACCAACTATGGCTACACCTTC. Amino acids: CATRTNRGTNYGYTF.

This rearrangement joins TRBV2 to TRBJ2-5; 7 bases are shared with TRBD1. Per germline, CDR1 SNHLY and CDR2 FYNNEI. V was pared by 6 bases and J by 1 base, with 8 bases of the junction left unmatched. This CDR3 has 15 amino acids. The CDR3: CASRMEQGSQETQYF. For the CDR3, the DNA is TGTGCCAGCAGGATGGAACAGGGGTCCCAAGAGACCCAGTACTTC.

The chain recombines TRBV7-2 with TRBJ1-1, with 7 bases fitting TRBD1. With V trimmed by 5 bases and J by 3 bases, 6 bases remained unmatched. CDR3 length: 14 residues. Germline V gene lookup returns CDR1 SGHTA and CDR2 FQGNSA. CDR3 amino acids: CASSPLTGHTEAFF. The CDR3 DNA sequence: TGTGCCAGCAGCCCGTTGACAGGGCACACTGAAGCTTTCTTT.

V gene TRBV10-3 combines with J gene TRBJ1-6, with D possibly matching TRBD1 (5 bases). This CDR3 is 13 amino acids long. Germline lookup yields CDR1 ENHRY and CDR2 SYGVKD. Between the trimmed V and J ends, which lost 4 bases and 7 bases, there was a span of 8 bases. CDR3 nucleotide sequence: TGTGCCATCAGTGTGGGGGGGAATTCACCCCTCCACTTT. Translating gives CAISVGGNSPLHF.

The V gene is TRBV6-5, the J gene TRBJ1-4; 9 nucleotides agree with TRBD1. J gave up 6 bases and V 7 bases, and 6 bases lay outside the gene matches. Germline CDR1 and CDR2: MNHEY and SVGAGI. This CDR3 region has 14 residues. Written as DNA, the CDR3 is TGTGCCAGCAACAACAGGGGGCGGGATGAAAAACTGTTTTTT. It specifies CASNNRGRDEKLFF.

The chain links TRBV7-2 to TRBJ1-2; possible D gene TRBD1, 6 bases. Germline CDR1 and CDR2: SGHTA and FQGNSA. CDR3 length equals 14 residues. V lost 1 base and J 4 bases, leaving 10 bases between the germline ends. The DNA of the CDR3 is TGTGCCAGCAGCTTAGACAGGGCCGTCTATGGCTACACCTTC. Translation: CASSLDRAVYGYTF.

The chain uses TRBV5-1 and TRBJ1-2, with D uncertain. This CDR3 is 14 amino acids long. Per germline, CDR1 SGHRS and CDR2 YFSETQ. V lost 1 base, J lost 6 bases, and 13 bases lay in between. CDR3: CASSLTTSRDGYTF. As DNA, the CDR3 is TGCGCCAGCAGCTTGACCACAAGTCGTGATGGCTACACCTTC.

V and J are TRBV30 and TRBJ2-2, with 7 bases identical to TRBD1. Germline loops: CDR1 GTSNPN, CDR2 SVGIG (reference sequence). The CDR3 consists of 15 residues. Trimming removed 2 bases from V and 1 base from J; junction bases left unmatched: 4. DNA of the CDR3: TGTGCCTGGAGTAAAGGGGGCGGGAACACCGGGGAGCTGTTTTTT. It codes for CAWSKGGGNTGELFF.

Points on this clone: A junction boundary mismatches the germline segment, possibly from a read error. The sample contains more than one DNA sequence encoding this CDR3. The V gene is TRBV5-4, the J gene TRBJ1-6, with D possibly TRBD1 on 5 matching bases. Germline V CDR1 and CDR2: SGHNT, YYREEE (reference sequence). The CDR3 covers 17 residues. The CDR3 DNA is TGTGCCAGCAGCTTGGCCGGGGGGAGCTCCTATAATTCCCCCCTCCACTTT. Amino acids: CASSLAGGSSYNSPLHF.